A single sample is the source of the 32 T cell receptor beta chains below, sequenced in a study of cytomegalovirus exposure and HLA in healthy donors. PCR employed 60 Vbeta and 13 Jbeta primers. Clones were read by immunoSEQ multiplex PCR, and TCRdb kept only the in-frame ones, dropping some. The sample holds 200,000 to 250,000 clones; about 89% are singletons and the top ten take about 1%. The sequenced sample consisted of PBMCs. These receptors were collected from a woman in her late teens or twenties in good health and CMV-seronegative.

Concerning this clone: Sequence at one end of the junction differs from germline and may be a read error. The chain employs TRBV7-9 and TRBJ2-1; possibly TRBD1 for D (6 bases). Germline CDR1 SEHNR, CDR2 FQNEAQ (reference sequence). The CDR3 runs to 16 residues. The CDR3 spells CSSSSTGTRNYNEQFF. For the CDR3, the DNA is TGTTCCAGCAGCTCCACCGGGACACGTAACTACAATGAGCAGTTCTTC. Looking up the rest from reference TRBV7-9 and TRBJ2-1 gives the full variable domain: DTGVSQNPRHKITKRGQNVTFRCDPISEHNRLYWYRQTLGQGPEFLTYFQNEAQLEKSRLLSDRFSAERPKGSFSTLEIQRTEQGDSAMYLCSSSSTGTRNYNEQFFGPGTRLTVL.

This clone was observed a few times. The chain uses TRBV5-4 and TRBJ1-2; 7 bases line up with TRBD1. The CDR3 sequence is 17 residues long. The ends lost 0 bases at V and 3 bases at J; junction bases unmatched: 11. The germline V gene encodes CDR1 SGHNT and CDR2 YYREEE (reference sequence). Here the CDR3 reads CASSLAGGGSFDYGYTF. In nucleotides, the CDR3 is TGTGCCAGCAGCTTGGCCGGAGGGGGCAGTTTTGACTATGGCTACACCTTC.

V gene TRBV5-8 combines with J gene TRBJ1-5, with D uncertain. The CDR3 extends over 16 amino acids. CDR1 and CDR2 from the germline V gene are SGHTS and YDEGEE. V was cut by 4 bases and J by 6 bases, with 20 bases left in between. CDR3 sequence (DNA): TGTGCCAGCAGCGAGGGCATACTCCCTGAAGGTCAGCCCCAGCATTTT. Its protein product is CASSEGILPEGQPQHF.

J is TRBJ2-3 and V is TRBV9; 11 bases fit TRBD2. The trim removed 4 bases at V and 7 bases at J, leaving 11 bases unmatched. The CDR3 length is 16 residues. Germline V CDR1 and CDR2: SGDLS, YYNGEE. The CDR3 sequence: CASSPTSGTSGNTQYF. CDR3 coding DNA: TGTGCCAGCAGCCCAACGTCTGGGACTAGCGGAAATACGCAGTATTTT.

This clone was counted a few times. Distinct nucleotide sequences in the sample also encode this CDR3. This chain joins TRBV7-9 and TRBJ2-7, with 8 nucleotides matching TRBD1. With 6 bases clipped from V and 7 bases from J, the junction kept 8 bases outside the gene matches. CDR1 SEHNR and CDR2 FQNEAQ come from the germline V gene (reference sequence). This CDR3 has 13 residues. CDR3 DNA sequence: TGTGCCAGCAGTCCAAATACAGGGGGAGAGCAGTACTTC. Protein product: CASSPNTGGEQYF. Supplemented by reference TRBV7-9 and TRBJ2-7, the full variable domain reads DTGVSQNPRHKITKRGQNVTFRCDPISEHNRLYWYRQTLGQGPEFLTYFQNEAQLEKSRLLSDRFSAERPKGSFSTLEIQRTEQGDSAMYLCASSPNTGGEQYFGPGTRLTVT.

This clone was observed a handful of times. The chain recombines TRBV21-1 with TRBJ2-7; the D call TRBD1 from the table was never checked on the DNA. TRBV21-1 is tagged as a pseudogene. The length of the CDR3 is 14 residues. The CDR3 nucleotides read TGTGCCAGCAGCGGCCGGGACAGGGACTACGAGCAGTACTTC. It codes for CASSGRDRDYEQYF.

This chain uses TRBV7-3 with TRBJ2-5; possibly TRBD2 for D (5 bases). Germline CDR1 is SGHTA and CDR2 is FQGTGA. The CDR3 covers 16 residues. The V gene lost 0 bases and the J gene lost 1 base, with 12 bases spanning the gap. The CDR3: CASSLTGSRGQETQYF. The CDR3 DNA sequence: TGTGCCAGCAGCTTAACAGGGTCACGGGGCCAAGAGACCCAGTACTTC.

The chain couples TRBV6-1 to TRBJ1-3; the D gene is possibly TRBD1 (5 bases). CDR3 length: 14 amino acids. The V end lost 2 bases, the J end lost 4 bases, and 9 bases lay between the germline ends. Germline loops: CDR1 MNHNS, CDR2 SASEGT. CDR3 nucleotide sequence: TGTGCCAGCAGTGAAAAGGGGTCCGGAAACACCATATATTTT. Residues: CASSEKGSGNTIYF.

The chain couples TRBV29-1 to TRBJ1-1; no clear D gene. Germline CDR1 SQVTM, CDR2 ANQGSEA. The V end lost 5 bases, the J end lost 1 base, and 17 bases lay between the germline ends. The CDR3 is made up of 15 amino acids. The CDR3 protein is CSVYSIFGRNTEAFF. Here the CDR3 DNA reads TGCAGCGTTTACTCAATTTTTGGGAGGAACACTGAAGCTTTCTTT.

The rearrangement joins TRBV11-2 to TRBJ1-2, with D tentatively TRBD1 (5 bases). This CDR3 contains 15 residues. The germline CDR1 and CDR2 sequences are SGHAT and FQNNGV. Trimming removed 2 bases at V and 1 base at J, with 11 bases between. This CDR3 is CASSLLTGFNYGYTF. The CDR3 DNA is TGTGCCAGCAGCTTATTAACAGGCTTTAACTATGGCTACACCTTC.

This clone occurred a few times. CDR3 coding DNA: TGCGCCAGCAGCCAAGTACCGGGACAGAGATCCTACGAGCAGTACTTC. This gives the protein CASSQVPGQRSYEQYF. V is TRBV4-3 and J is TRBJ2-7; TRBD1 aligns across 7 bases. The junction had 7 bases not matched to a gene; V was cut back by 1 base and J by 1 base. This CDR3 is built from 16 residues. CDR1 and CDR2 (germline): LGHNA, YSLEER.

The V call is TRBV1, the J call TRBJ2-1; the D call TRBD2 from the table was never checked on the DNA. TRBV1 is a pseudogene segment. The CDR3 covers 14 residues. CDR3 in amino acids: CTSSRGAQPNEQFF. The CDR3 DNA is TGCACCAGCAGCCGCGGGGCCCAACCTAATGAGCAGTTCTTC.

The chain is built from TRBV27 and TRBJ2-1; 8 bases are a match to TRBD2. The V gene's germline CDR1 is MNHEY and CDR2 SMNVEV (reference sequence). This CDR3 has 17 residues. V dropped 1 base and J dropped 2; count of bases not matched to a gene: 7. The CDR3 DNA follows: TGTGCCAGCAGTTTATTTGGCGGGGGGACACCCTACAATGAGCAGTTCTTC. It codes for CASSLFGGGTPYNEQFF.

The rearrangement uses TRBV21-1 and TRBJ2-4; TRBD2, as called in the table, went unchecked against the DNA. TRBV21-1 is a pseudogene segment. The CDR3 spans 17 residues. CDR3 in amino acids: CAIQTASGTLAKNIQYF. CDR3 coding DNA: TGTGCCATACAAACGGCTAGCGGAACCTTAGCCAAAAACATTCAGTACTTC.

The chain carries TRBV6-5 and TRBJ2-7; 13 nucleotides align to TRBD2. CDR3 length: 15 residues. The junction had 2 bases not matched to a gene; V was cut back by 4 bases and J by 2 bases. CDR1 is MNHEY and CDR2 is SVGAGI in the germline V gene. CDR3 region: CASSFGLAGAYEQYF. The CDR3 DNA sequence: TGTGCCAGCAGTTTTGGACTAGCGGGAGCCTACGAGCAGTACTTC.

This chain joins TRBV7-9 and TRBJ1-3; D is unresolved. In germline, CDR1 is SEHNR, CDR2 FQNEAQ (reference sequence). Trimming stripped 1 base from V and 0 bases from J, with 10 bases between. CDR3 length: 16 amino acids. CDR3 bases: TGTGCCAGCAGCTTAGTCGCCAGAAACTCTGGAAACACCATATATTTT. Its protein product is CASSLVARNSGNTIYF. Supplemented by reference TRBV7-9 and TRBJ1-3, the full variable domain reads DTGVSQNPRHKITKRGQNVTFRCDPISEHNRLYWYRQTLGQGPEFLTYFQNEAQLEKSRLLSDRFSAERPKGSFSTLEIQRTEQGDSAMYLCASSLVARNSGNTIYFGEGSWLTVV.

The gene calls are TRBV6-5 and TRBJ2-5, with TRBD2 matching 7 bases. Germline V CDR1 and CDR2: MNHEY, SVGAGI. There are 13 residues in the CDR3. J gave up 4 bases and V 5 bases, and 4 bases lay outside the gene matches. DNA of the CDR3: TGTGCCAGCAGTGTCCCGGGGGGAGAGACCCAGTACTTC. Translating it yields CASSVPGGETQYF.

The rearrangement joins TRBV27 to TRBJ2-7; a possible D gene is TRBD2 (5 bases). This CDR3 has 14 amino acids. The V and J ends lost 5 bases and 3 bases respectively, with 14 bases between them. Germline assignment: CDR1 MNHEY and CDR2 SMNVEV (reference sequence). The CDR3 bases are TGTGCCAGCAGTCCTGAACTAGTAAGCTACGAGCAGTACTTC. Its translation is CASSPELVSYEQYF.

The V gene is TRBV28, the J gene TRBJ2-1, with 8 bases that match TRBD1. The CDR3 runs to 12 residues. The trim removed 7 bases at V and 9 bases at J, leaving 5 bases unmatched. Germline loops: CDR1 MDHEN, CDR2 SYDVKM. CDR3 DNA: TGTGCCAGCAAAACAGGGGGAACTGAGCAGTTCTTC. It yields the protein CASKTGGTEQFF.

The chain recombines TRBV7-9 with TRBJ1-3; D possibly corresponds to TRBD1 (5 bases). Germline V gene sequence: CDR1 SEHNR, CDR2 FQNEAQ (reference sequence). With 2 bases removed from V and 4 bases from J, the gap between germline ends came to 9 bases. The CDR3 length is 14 residues. The CDR3 coding sequence is TGTGCCAGCAGCTTATCCGGGGGAGGAAACACCATATATTTT. Translating gives CASSLSGGGNTIYF.

This clone has only one observation. This chain uses TRBV30 with TRBJ2-7; maybe TRBD2 (5 bases). V was shortened by 1 base and J by 4 bases, with 20 bases between the two germline ends. This CDR3 is 16 amino acids long. Germline V gives CDR1 GTSNPN, CDR2 SVGIG (reference sequence). CDR3 in DNA: TGTGCCTGGAGTGGAGGGTCCCCCCGGATTAAATACGAGCAGTACTTC. Its translation is CAWSGGSPRIKYEQYF. Drawing the rest from reference TRBV30 and TRBJ2-7, the complete variable domain is SQTIHQWPATLVQPVGSPLSLECTVEGTSNPNLYWYRQAAGRGLQLLFYSVGIGQISSEVPQNLSASRPQDRQFILSSKKLLLSDSGFYLCAWSGGSPRIKYEQYFGPGTRLTVT.

This clone was observed a single time. The J gene is TRBJ2-5, the V gene TRBV5-4; no clear D. The CDR3 runs 13 residues. V dropped 2 bases and J dropped 1 base, with 6 bases sitting between them. Germline V gene lookup returns CDR1 SGHNT and CDR2 YYREEE (reference sequence). DNA of the CDR3: TGTGCCAGCAGCTTCAGAGGCCAAGAGACCCAGTACTTC. Its protein is CASSFRGQETQYF. Full variable domain (outside the CDR3, taken from reference TRBV5-4 and TRBJ2-5): ETGVTQSPTHLIKTRGQQVTLRCSSQSGHNTVSWYQQALGQGPQFIFQYYREEENGRGNFPPRFSGLQFPNYSSELNVNALELDDSALYLCASSFRGQETQYFGPGTRLLVL.

The chain combines TRBV5-6 with TRBJ2-7; possibly TRBD2 for D (7 bases). V was cut by 0 bases and J by 0 bases, with 16 bases left in between. CDR3 length: 17 residues. Germline CDR1 reads SGHDT; CDR2 reads YYEEEE. The CDR3: CASSLVVGGGLSYEQYF. Written as DNA, the CDR3 is TGTGCCAGCAGCTTGGTAGTTGGGGGGGGCCTCTCCTACGAGCAGTACTTC.

The chain links TRBV11-2 to TRBJ2-5; 7 positions agree with TRBD2. Germline CDR1 SGHAT, CDR2 FQNNGV. Losses at the gene ends were 4 bases for V and 5 bases for J; bases not matched to a gene: 7. The CDR3 sequence is 14 residues long. The CDR3 nucleotides read TGTGCCAGCAGCTATAGCGGGCGCCGGGAGACCCAGTACTTC. It codes for CASSYSGRRETQYF.

This chain joins TRBV7-9 and TRBJ2-5, with TRBD1 matching 10 bases. Per the germline V gene, CDR1 is SEHNR and CDR2 is FQNEAQ (reference sequence). The CDR3 spans 17 residues. With V trimmed by 4 bases and J by 5 bases, 13 bases remained unmatched. Here the CDR3 DNA reads TGTGCCAGCAGCTATATCTCCGGGACAGGGGACTTGGAGACCCAGTACTTC. Protein: CASSYISGTGDLETQYF.

The chain has TRBV14 and TRBJ2-5; 8 nucleotides line up with TRBD2. Judging by the DNA end, TRBJ2-7 fits better; the J call may be wrong. CDR3 length: 15 residues. Germline V gene sequence: CDR1 SGHDN, CDR2 FVKESK. Here the CDR3 DNA reads TGTGCCAGCAGCCAACGTACCGGGAGGGCCCACGAGCAGTACTTC. This translates into CASSQRTGRAHEQYF.

The rearrangement joins TRBV15 to TRBJ2-7; 9 bases are shared with TRBD1. Per the germline V gene, CDR1 is LNHNV and CDR2 is YYDKDF (reference sequence). The CDR3 covers 14 residues. The V and J ends lost 9 bases and 5 bases, in that order; junction bases with no gene match: 11. The CDR3: CATKTGTGSHEQYF. CDR3 nucleotides: TGTGCCACTAAAACCGGGACAGGGAGTCACGAGCAGTACTTC.

This CDR3 reads CASSAGTSSWGQETQYF. CDR3 DNA: TGCGCCAGCAGCGCGGGGACTAGCTCCTGGGGCCAAGAGACCCAGTACTTC. The chain carries TRBV5-1 and TRBJ2-5; TRBD2 agrees at 9 bases. The ends lost 4 bases at V and 1 base at J; junction bases unmatched: 11. The CDR3 covers 17 residues. Germline V gene sequence: CDR1 SGHRS, CDR2 YFSETQ.

The rearrangement joins TRBV4-1 to TRBJ2-1, with a weak D call TRBD1 (5 bases). The CDR3 covers 18 residues. Germline loops: CDR1 MGHRA, CDR2 YSYEKL. The germline V and J ends were trimmed by 1 base and 0 bases, with 16 bases remaining between them. CDR3 bases: TGCGCCAGCAGCCAAGGTCCCCAGGGTTGGGGCTCCTACAATGAGCAGTTCTTC. It specifies CASSQGPQGWGSYNEQFF.

The chain is built from TRBV6-5 and TRBJ1-5; D call uncertain. V lost 2 bases to trimming and J lost 1 base, with 6 bases between them. CDR3 length: 14 amino acids. The germline CDR1 and CDR2 sequences are MNHEY and SVGAGI. Here the CDR3 DNA reads TGTGCCAGCAGTTACGCGGAGAGCAATCAGCCCCAGCATTTT. As protein: CASSYAESNQPQHF.

The chain has TRBV9 and TRBJ2-2, with a weak D call TRBD2 (5 bases). Germline CDR1 SGDLS, CDR2 YYNGEE. The CDR3 runs to 13 residues. Trimming shortened V by 7 bases and J by 2 bases, and 9 bases separated the two germline ends. CDR3 bases: TGTGCCAGCGGAACGGGAAACACCGGGGAGCTGTTTTTT. This encodes CASGTGNTGELFF.

V gene TRBV7-9 combines with J gene TRBJ1-1; 8 nucleotides align to TRBD1. CDR3 length equals 15 residues. CDR1 is SEHNR and CDR2 is FQNEAQ in the germline V gene (reference sequence). The V and J ends lost 2 bases and 0 bases, in that order; junction bases with no gene match: 2. CDR3 amino acids: CASSLTGGVNTEAFF. The CDR3 DNA is TGTGCCAGCAGCTTAACAGGGGGGGTGAACACTGAAGCTTTCTTT.